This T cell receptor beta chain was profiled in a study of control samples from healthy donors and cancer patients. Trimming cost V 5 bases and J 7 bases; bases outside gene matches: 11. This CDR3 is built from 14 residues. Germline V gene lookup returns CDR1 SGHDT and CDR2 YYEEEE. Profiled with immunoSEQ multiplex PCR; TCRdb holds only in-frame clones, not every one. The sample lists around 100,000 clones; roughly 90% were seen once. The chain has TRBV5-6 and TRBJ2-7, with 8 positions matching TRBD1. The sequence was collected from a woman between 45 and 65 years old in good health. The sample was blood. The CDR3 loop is CASRFRQGAREQYF. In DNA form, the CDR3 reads TGTGCCAGCAGATTCAGGCAGGGGGCGAGGGAGCAGTACTTC.